This entry lists 10 T cell receptor beta chains sequenced from one sample in a study of Graves' ophthalmopathy and Graves' hyperthyroidism. The sequenced template was RNA, covering the TCR beta CDR3 region. Following a first-round RT-PCR that used HTBI primers, a second-round multiplex PCR was carried out. Each CDR3 protein gets one entry after TCRdb re-called the multiplex PCR reads with MiXCR. The profile shows about 210,000 distinct CDR3 sequences, roughly 29% of them singletons. Sequences were obtained from peripheral blood. These receptors originate from a man aged 50 or older with Graves' ophthalmopathy.

This clonotype has more than one count but fewer than ten. V is TRBV7-6 and J is TRBJ2-7; a weak D match, TRBD2 (5 bases). The CDR3 extends over 15 amino acids. Germline CDR1 SGHVS, CDR2 FNYEAQ. The V and J ends lost 7 bases and 3 bases respectively, with 19 bases between them. Here the CDR3 DNA reads TGTGCCAGCACCCAACACCCGGGATCCTTCTACGAGCAGTACTTC. Translated: CASTQHPGSFYEQYF.

V gene TRBV14 combines with J gene TRBJ2-5, with D possibly being TRBD1 (7 bases). The germline gives CDR1 SGHDN, CDR2 FVKESK. V gave up 7 bases and J gave up 5 bases, with 17 bases separating them. The CDR3 has 14 amino acids. In nucleotides, the CDR3 is TGTGCCAGCAAGCGACAGGGTGGAGGGGAGACCCAGTACTTC. Protein: CASKRQGGGETQYF.

This clonotype was picked up many times. This chain uses TRBV6-2 or TRBV6-3 with TRBJ1-5, with D uncertain. CDR1 and CDR2 (germline): MNHEY, SVGEGT. The V end lost 7 bases, the J end lost 11 bases, and 24 bases lay between the germline ends. The CDR3 has 15 residues. DNA of the CDR3: TGTGCCAGCACCAGCTTGCTAACCCCTCTCGTGTCCCAGCATTTT. As protein: CASTSLLTPLVSQHF.

The CDR3 protein is CASSLDGSGVSKNIQYF. CDR3 nucleotides: TGTGCCAGCAGTTTAGACGGGTCCGGGGTTTCCAAAAACATTCAGTACTTC. The chain recombines TRBV12-3 or TRBV12-4 with TRBJ2-4, with D possibly being TRBD2 (5 bases). Trimming took 1 base from V and 2 from J, leaving 15 bases between them. CDR3 length: 17 amino acids.

The gene calls are TRBV4-1 and TRBJ2-5; TRBD2 matches at 7 bases. V was pared by 4 bases and J by 1 base, with 6 bases of the junction left unmatched. The CDR3 contains 15 residues. Germline assignment: CDR1 MGHRA and CDR2 YSYEKL. CDR3 DNA: TGCGCCAGCAGCCGGGGGGGTGTCTTCCAAGAGACCCAGTACTTC. Amino acid sequence: CASSRGGVFQETQYF.

This clonotype was found many times. This sequence joins TRBV12-5 and TRBJ2-2; no clear D gene. Germline values: CDR1 LGHNT, CDR2 FRNRAP. The CDR3 has 15 residues. The V end lost 7 bases, the J end lost 1 base, and 13 bases lay between the germline ends. The CDR3 DNA reads as TGTGCTAGTGCCCTAACAAAAGGGAACACCGGGGAGCTGTTTTTT. It yields the protein CASALTKGNTGELFF.

This clonotype was detected many times. V and J are TRBV6-2 or TRBV6-3 and TRBJ2-2, with D hard to call. Per germline, CDR1 MNHEY and CDR2 SVGEGT. The CDR3 runs to 14 residues. Trimming stripped 5 bases from V and 9 bases from J, with 16 bases between. The CDR3 sequence: CASSPRPPVRELFF. DNA of the CDR3: TGTGCCAGCAGTCCTAGACCTCCTGTGCGGGAGCTGTTTTTT.

This chain joins TRBV7-8 and TRBJ2-4, with 13 bases aligning to TRBD2. The germline CDR1 and CDR2 sequences are SGHVS and FQNEAQ. The trim removed 0 bases at V and 0 bases at J, leaving 5 bases unmatched. The length of the CDR3 is 19 residues. Here the CDR3 DNA reads TGTGCCAGCAGCTTAGCGGGACTAGCGGGGACCCTAGCCAAAAACATTCAGTACTTC. Translating gives CASSLAGLAGTLAKNIQYF.

The chain couples TRBV7-8 to TRBJ1-1, with unresolved D. This CDR3 contains 15 residues. Trimming took off 4 bases at V and 1 base at J, with 13 bases between the two ends. Germline V gene sequence: CDR1 SGHVS, CDR2 FQNEAQ. The CDR3 DNA follows: TGTGCCAGCAGCTCTCCCAGGATTTCGAACACTGAAGCTTTCTTT. It is translated as CASSSPRISNTEAFF.

The table lists this clonotype with many counts. The rearrangement links TRBV6-2 or TRBV6-3 to TRBJ2-2, with 14 bases that match TRBD2. The CDR3 contains 15 residues. Trimming removed 6 bases from V and 6 bases from J; junction bases left unmatched: 3. The germline gives CDR1 MNHEY, CDR2 SVGEGT. The chain's CDR3 is CASRTSGRAAGELFF. In DNA, the CDR3 is TGTGCCAGCAGGACTAGCGGGAGGGCCGCCGGGGAGCTGTTTTTT.